The T cell receptor beta chain under discussion was sequenced for a study of shared clonotypes between healthy human individuals (dated by TCRdb to the early 2020s). For the study in its entirety: The cohort included a few men and a couple of women between 18 and 49 years of age. Blood TCR repertoires of five healthy adults were deeply sequenced to estimate repertoire size and the extent of clonotype sharing between individuals. Libraries were prepared and TCR repertoires were sequenced by different laboratories using diverse techniques, in order to increase sequencing depth and limit assay-specific biases. For each donor, CD4 naive and CD4 memory were each run on three plates, CD8 naive on two plates, and CD8 memory on one plate. Leukapheresis yielded between about 0.8 and 9.5 billion PBMCs per donor. The investigation overall reported the following: The genetic and exposure-history diversity represented was limited by the small number of donors. Naive subsets generally had larger estimated clonotype richness than memory subsets did. Only blood was sampled, and tissue TCR repertoires likely differ from those in blood. Based on pairwise subsampling, the degree of clonotype sharing among donors was expected to be affected by sequencing depth. Roughly 5% of naive CD4, 3.5% of naive CD8, about 2.4% of memory CD4, and less than 0.45% of memory CD8 clonotypes were shared across several donors. Incomplete sequencing was indicated by rarefaction of sorted-subset datasets, despite the large sequencing depth. Higher generation probabilities were observed for clonotypes shared by all four sorted-subset donors than for non-shared clonotypes.

From the cysteine up to the phenylalanine, the CDR3 has a length of 17 residues. Solely the CDR3 DNA is kept, with 51 bases framed from the first base. As encoded in the germline V gene, CDR1 is SGHRS while CDR2 is YFSETQ. V loses 2 bases at its end and J loses 1 base; junction bases beyond the gene matches: 11. About this clone itself: What antigen it recognizes has not been identified. No much larger clone is present one base from it, and per-base qualities are unavailable.

Donors were healthy HIV-negative adults with no recently reported acute infections or vaccinations. Only Caucasian adults living in Nashville, Tennessee, USA were represented among the donors. Magnetic negative selection was used to enrich CD4+ T cells, after which naive cells were positively selected on CD45RA and the negative fraction became the memory subset. Blood was collected by leukapheresis, and PBMCs were isolated by Ficoll-Histopaque density gradient centrifugation and then cryopreserved in liquid nitrogen vapor phase. Purity and quantity of every magnetically sorted T cell population were checked by analytical flow cytometry. Genomic DNA was isolated from every sorted fraction and measured by UV absorbance on a Nanodrop 2000c. TCR CDR3 regions were amplified from genomic DNA by multiplex PCR using the deep immunoSEQ assay. Extracted genomic DNA from each cell subset was distributed evenly across all wells of several immunoSEQ 96-well plates, and each plate was treated as a replicate. For sorted subsets, approximately 190 ng genomic DNA, equal to about 30,000 T cell genomes, was loaded into each replicate PCR. Purified libraries were quantified with a Qubit 3.0 fluorometer, sized on a Bioanalyzer 2100, and re-quantified with the KAPA Library Quantification kit. Each immunoSEQ 96-well plate was sequenced on its own single-read 150-cycle Illumina NextSeq 550 flow cell. The study's processing was this. Because the immunoSEQ output held only junctional sequences and lacked quality scores, the filtering could not match the filtering applied to full-length reads. Sequences were annotated with PyIR, a Python wrapper for IgBLAST v1.9, and V/J genes and CDR3 were assigned using IMGT germline references. Reads were removed for weak V/J assignments (E-value above 1e-6), missing CDR3, stop codons, out-of-frame junctions, or ambiguous translated residues. V3J clonotypes were defined as sequences sharing the same inferred V gene, J gene, and CDR3 amino acid sequence. Percentage overlap between repertoires was computed as shared unique clonotypes divided by the size of the smaller repertoire. RTK rarefaction, the Chao1 estimator, and Recon v2.1 estimates of unobserved clonotypes were used to assess repertoire richness. OLGA was used to compute generation probabilities for all TCRbeta clonotypes that the gDNA method yielded from a handful of donors. TCRdb carries this immuneACCESS record with in-frame sequences only. Its versions omit some clonotypes, under half of them owing to an unresolved V gene in the studies checked, with the rest unexplained. From that table come the V and J calls and clone size; the DNA was used to work out D and trimming. This sample has approximately 500,000 clones in its table, and approximately 95% of those were observed once. The ten biggest clones cover under 0.06% of the sample.

The chain is made from TRBV5-1 and TRBJ1-1; 7 middle bases align to TRBD1. The TCR originated in a woman younger than 45 in good health. Source material: naive CD4+ T cells sorted from blood. The sample's cell subset or site label, in plain terms: CD45RA+ positively selected. The nucleotides are TGCGCCAGCAGCTTAAGCCACTTGGGACAGTGGAACACTGAAGCTTTCTTT. The encoded protein is CASSLSHLGQWNTEAFF.